This T cell receptor beta chain was sequenced during a study of OX40 agonist ivuxolimab in advanced cancers. At the level of the study: With ivuxolimab, an agonistic anti-OX40 (CD134) antibody, patients were treated. Enrollees could have had prior anti-PD-1, anti-PD-L1 or anti-CTLA-4 therapy, which more than 30% had received.

Germline CDR1 and CDR2: SGHTA and FQGNSA. Trimming removed 3 bases at V and 9 bases at J, with 9 bases between. The CDR3 length is 12 residues. Sequencing was performed with immunoSEQ multiplex PCR; in TCRdb, only in-frame clones are kept and a portion is missing. There are roughly 86,000 clones in the sample; about 90% occur only once, and approximately 0.41% lies in the top ten. The chain joins TRBV7-2 to TRBJ2-4, with D tentatively TRBD2 (6 bases). The source is an adult with an advanced solid tumor such as melanoma, head and neck, liver or kidney cancer. This sample comprised CD4+ or CD8+ T cells sorted from blood, obtained in a trial of the OX40 agonist ivuxolimab. In DNA, the CDR3 is TGTGCCAGCAGCTTCGGACTAACCATTCAGTACTTC. It encodes CASSFGLTIQYF.